The following is a T cell receptor (beta chain) sequence with its context. This entry is derived from a study of Ad26.COV2.S vaccination and SARS-CoV-2 variants. V was clipped by 0 bases and J by 5 bases, with 12 bases between them. Germline-derived CDR1 and CDR2 are SGDLS and YYNGEE. The CDR3 length is 14 residues. Stated treatment: some 19 received Ad26.COV2.S at low or high dose, single or two shots; about 5 received placebo; per-sample allocation not given. After the first vaccine or placebo injection, samples were drawn on day 63. TCRdb's table, derived via immunoSEQ multiplex PCR, lists solely in-frame clones and lacks some. Of roughly 350,000 clones listed, 65% to 90% are singletons.

V is TRBV9 and J is TRBJ2-7, with D perhaps TRBD1 (5 bases). Specimen: peripheral blood, collected in a trial of Ad26.COV2.S vaccine versus placebo. The clonotype comes from a person aged 18-60 years who received the Ad26.COV2.S COVID-19 vaccine or a placebo. The CDR3 loop reads CASSVATVGDEQYF. CDR3 in DNA: TGTGCCAGCAGCGTAGCTACAGTAGGGGACGAGCAGTACTTC.